What follows is one TCR beta chain and its context. Its cognate antigen is unknown. The record originates from a study of cytomegalovirus exposure and HLA in healthy donors. Study-level findings and limits: The sole available immune exposure information was CMV serostatus. When analyzed later, the rates of TCR association showed variation by HLA locus, with DRB1 the most and HLA-C the fewest.

PCR was performed using 60 Vbeta and 13 Jbeta primers. Method: immunoSEQ multiplex PCR; TCRdb's copy keeps in-frame clones and lacks some. The sample includes some 200,000 clones, approximately 80% of them seen just once. Trimming removed 6 bases from V and 5 bases from J; junction bases left unmatched: 6. The CDR3 spans 14 residues. The germline V gene has CDR1 SGHTA and CDR2 FQGTGA. The V and J genes are TRBV7-3 and TRBJ2-2; 7 nucleotides line up with TRBD2. What was sequenced was PBMCs. The source of this sequence is a woman younger than 45 in good health and CMV-seronegative. In nucleotides, the CDR3 is TGTGCCAGCAGAAATCGGGGAGGGACCGGGGAGCTGTTTTTT. Translated: CASRNRGGTGELFF.